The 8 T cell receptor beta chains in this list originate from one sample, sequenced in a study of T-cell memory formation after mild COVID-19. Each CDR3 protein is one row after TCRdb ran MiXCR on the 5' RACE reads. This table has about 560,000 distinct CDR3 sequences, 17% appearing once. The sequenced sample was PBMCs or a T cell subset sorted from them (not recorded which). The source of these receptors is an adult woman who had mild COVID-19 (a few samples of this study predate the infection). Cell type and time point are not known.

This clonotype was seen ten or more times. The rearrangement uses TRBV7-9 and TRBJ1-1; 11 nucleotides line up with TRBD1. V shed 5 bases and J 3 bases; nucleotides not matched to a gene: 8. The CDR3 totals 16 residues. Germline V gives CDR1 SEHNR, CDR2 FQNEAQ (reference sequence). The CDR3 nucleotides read TGTGCCAGCAGCCGAGAGGACAGGGGGCCGGACACTGAAGCTTTCTTT. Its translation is CASSREDRGPDTEAFF. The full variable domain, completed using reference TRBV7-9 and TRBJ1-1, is DTGVSQNPRHKITKRGQNVTFRCDPISEHNRLYWYRQTLGQGPEFLTYFQNEAQLEKSRLLSDRFSAERPKGSFSTLEIQRTEQGDSAMYLCASSREDRGPDTEAFFGQGTRLTVV.

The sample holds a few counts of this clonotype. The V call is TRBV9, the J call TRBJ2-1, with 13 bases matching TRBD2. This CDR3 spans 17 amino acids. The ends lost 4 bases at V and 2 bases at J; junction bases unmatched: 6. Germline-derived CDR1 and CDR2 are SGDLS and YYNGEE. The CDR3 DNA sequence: TGTGCCAGCAGCCTACGGACTAGCGGGAGTACCTACAATGAGCAGTTCTTC. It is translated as CASSLRTSGSTYNEQFF.

This CDR3 reads CASSSNLTGYGYTF. As DNA, the CDR3 is TGTGCCAGCAGTTCCAACTTAACAGGGTATGGCTACACCTTC. This chain joins TRBV27 and TRBJ1-2; tentatively, D is TRBD1 (6 bases). The CDR3 consists of 14 residues. Deletions cut 4 bases from V and 5 bases from J, with 14 bases between. Germline CDR1 is MNHEY and CDR2 is SMNVEV (reference sequence).

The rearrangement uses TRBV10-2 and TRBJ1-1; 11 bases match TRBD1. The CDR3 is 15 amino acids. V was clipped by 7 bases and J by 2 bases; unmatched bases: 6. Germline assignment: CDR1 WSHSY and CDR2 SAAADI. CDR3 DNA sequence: TGCGCCAGCACCCCCGGGACAGGGGGTAACACTGAAGCTTTCTTT. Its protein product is CASTPGTGGNTEAFF.

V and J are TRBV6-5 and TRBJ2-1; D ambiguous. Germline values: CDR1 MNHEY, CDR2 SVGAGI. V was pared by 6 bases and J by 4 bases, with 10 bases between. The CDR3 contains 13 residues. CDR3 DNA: TGTGCCAGCAGATTGGACGATTACAATGAGCAGTTCTTC. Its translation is CASRLDDYNEQFF.

As DNA, the CDR3 is TGCAGTGCTAGAGATCCTGGCCGAGCGGAGAGCGGGAGGTTCATGCTAGATACGCAGTATTTT. This encodes CSARDPGRAESGRFMLDTQYF. V and J are TRBV20-1 and TRBJ2-3; 9 bases fit TRBD2. From germline, CDR1 is DFQATT and CDR2 SNEGSKA (reference sequence). V was clipped by 0 bases and J by 5 bases; unmatched bases: 24. The CDR3 sequence is 21 residues long.

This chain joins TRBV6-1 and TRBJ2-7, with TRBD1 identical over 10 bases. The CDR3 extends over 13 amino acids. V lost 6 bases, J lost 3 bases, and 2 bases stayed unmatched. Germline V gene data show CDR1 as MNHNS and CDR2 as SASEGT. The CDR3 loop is CASRGTGVYEQYF. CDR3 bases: TGTGCCAGCAGGGGGACAGGGGTCTACGAGCAGTACTTC.

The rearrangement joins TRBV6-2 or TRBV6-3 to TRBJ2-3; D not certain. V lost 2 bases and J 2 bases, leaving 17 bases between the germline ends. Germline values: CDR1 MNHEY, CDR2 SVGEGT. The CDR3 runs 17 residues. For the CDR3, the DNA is TGTGCCAGCAGTTACCTCTCGCAGCTGGGCTACACAGATACGCAGTATTTT. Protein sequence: CASSYLSQLGYTDTQYF.